This TCR beta chain appears in the sequencing data of a study of radiation and T cells in renal cell carcinoma. Background on the study: Nephrectomy followed 15 Gy stereotactic body radiation by 4 weeks. Broader study findings: In blood, top tumor clones expanded by 2 weeks, shrinking by 4. Baseline intratumoral clonotype presence is unknown without pretreatment biopsies.

The CDR3 has 14 amino acids. Deletions cut 0 bases from V and 4 bases from J, with 10 bases between. Germline V gives CDR1 SGHKS, CDR2 YYEKEE (reference sequence). This table comes from immunoSEQ multiplex PCR, and its TCRdb copy is limited to in-frame clones, with some not included. This table has around 46,000 clones, 65% to 90% appearing once. Note on this clone: Its antigen is unknown. The sample holds other DNA sequences that translate to the same CDR3.

As for time point: baseline pretreatment blood. This sample's treatment: 15 Gy SBRT to primary tumor, nephrectomy 4 weeks later. Clear cell pathology was present in this patient's renal cell carcinoma. This receptor was taken from a woman in her 70s with renal cell carcinoma. V is TRBV5-5 and J is TRBJ1-1; D uncertain. The sample in question was blood, obtained from a patient whose treatment included radiotherapy and nephrectomy. The CDR3 is CASSLVGRSTEAFF. DNA of the CDR3: TGTGCCAGCAGCTTGGTTGGGCGGTCCACTGAAGCTTTCTTT.